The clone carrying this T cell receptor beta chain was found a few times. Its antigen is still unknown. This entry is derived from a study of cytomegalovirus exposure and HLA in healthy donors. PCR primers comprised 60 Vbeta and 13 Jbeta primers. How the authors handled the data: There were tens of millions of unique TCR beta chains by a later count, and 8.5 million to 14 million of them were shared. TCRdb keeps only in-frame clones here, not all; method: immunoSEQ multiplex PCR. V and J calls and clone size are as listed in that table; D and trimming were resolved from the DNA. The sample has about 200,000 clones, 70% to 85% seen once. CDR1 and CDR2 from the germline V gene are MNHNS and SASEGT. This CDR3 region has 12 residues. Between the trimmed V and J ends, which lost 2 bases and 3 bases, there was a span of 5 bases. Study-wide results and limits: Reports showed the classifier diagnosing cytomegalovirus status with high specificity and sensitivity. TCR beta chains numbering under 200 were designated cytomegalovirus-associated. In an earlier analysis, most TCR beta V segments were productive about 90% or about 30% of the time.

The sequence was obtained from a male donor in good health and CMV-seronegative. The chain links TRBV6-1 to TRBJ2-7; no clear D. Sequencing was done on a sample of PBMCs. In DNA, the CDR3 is TGTGCCAGCAGTGAAAGCATCTACGAGCAGTACTTC. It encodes CASSESIYEQYF.